This T cell receptor beta chain was recovered during a study of blood T cell repertoires in COVID-19. CDR3 length: 17 residues. Germline assignment: CDR1 SGHKS and CDR2 YYEKEE (reference sequence). J was trimmed by 1 base and V by 4 bases; bases with no gene match: 5. The assay was immunoSEQ multiplex PCR, and TCRdb's table has in-frame clones only and misses some. The data show around 70,000 clones, 80% to 90% seen once. V is TRBV5-5 and J is TRBJ1-6; 10 bases fit TRBD1. Sample: peripheral blood. This receptor was obtained from a man aged 45 to 65 with active COVID-19. CDR3 region: CASSPRTGGSYNSPLHF. In DNA, the CDR3 is TGTGCCAGCAGCCCCCGGACAGGGGGATCCTATAATTCACCCCTCCACTTT.